This is a list of T cell receptor beta chains from one sample in a study of blood T cell repertoires in COVID-19. Using immunoSEQ multiplex PCR, the repertoire was profiled, and TCRdb retains in-frame clones only, with some absent. Here the sample spans under 250,000 clones, 83% being singletons. The material sequenced was PBMCs or T cells enriched from blood (not recorded which). These TCRs come from a woman in her 40s who had been exposed to COVID-19. CDR3s include the opening cysteine and the closing phenylalanine or tryptophan. D genes are given only for firm matches. Clone sizes are given selectively: once, few, many, or a class where the clone is expanded.

V: TRBV25-1
size: .
D: TRBD1
J: TRBJ1-2
DNA: TGTGCCAGCAGTGAACCTTCCGGGACAGGGATTTATGGCTACACCTTC
CDR3: CASSEPSGTGIYGYTF

V: TRBV19
size: .
D: TRBD1
J: TRBJ1-6
DNA: TGTGCCACCTCGACAGGGTATAATTCACCCCTCCACTTT
CDR3: CATSTGYNSPLHF

V: TRBV5-8
size: .
D: .
J: TRBJ2-2
DNA: TGTGCCAGCAGCTTGGGAGGTAGCGGCAACACCGGGGAGCTGTTTTTT
CDR3: CASSLGGSGNTGELFF

V: TRBV10-3
size: once
D: .
J: TRBJ1-1
DNA: TGTGCCATCAGTGAGTCGTTCGGTACTCGAGCTTTCTTT
CDR3: CAISESFGTRAFF

V: TRBV6-5
size: .
D: TRBD2
J: TRBJ2-3
DNA: TGTGCCACACGAGTAGCGGGGTCGGATACGCAGTATTTT
CDR3: CATRVAGSDTQYF

V: TRBV6-5
size: .
D: .
J: TRBJ1-1
DNA: TGTGCCAGCAGCCTACAACAGGCCTTTGGCACTGAAGCTTTCTTT
CDR3: CASSLQQAFGTEAFF

V: TRBV2
size: .
D: .
J: TRBJ2-3
DNA: TGTGCCAGCAGTGAAGCGGGCCTCAAGACGCAGTATTTT
CDR3: CASSEAGLKTQYF

V: TRBV9
size: once
D: .
J: TRBJ1-5
DNA: TGTGCCAGCAGCGTAGGTGGGGGGGGCGCGGGTCAGCCCCAGCATTTT
CDR3: CASSVGGGGAGQPQHF

V: TRBV5-6
size: .
D: .
J: TRBJ1-4
DNA: TGTGCCAGCAGCTTGTTGGGGGCATCGGAAAAACTGTTTTTT
CDR3: CASSLLGASEKLFF

V: TRBV3-1/TRBV3-2
size: .
D: .
J: TRBJ1-1
DNA: TGTGCCAGCAGCTCTCGACTGGGTACTGAAGCTTTCTTT
CDR3: CASSSRLGTEAFF

V: TRBV3-1/TRBV3-2
size: .
D: TRBD2
J: TRBJ2-7
DNA: TGTGCCAGCAGCCCCCGGGGTAGCGGGGGTTCATACGAGCAGTACTTC
CDR3: CASSPRGSGGSYEQYF

V: TRBV7-2
size: .
D: TRBD1
J: TRBJ1-4
DNA: TGTGCCAGCAGCTCTACCGGGACAGCAGGCGGAAAACTGTTTTTT
CDR3: CASSSTGTAGGKLFF

V: TRBV3-1/TRBV3-2
size: .
D: TRBD1
J: TRBJ1-3
DNA: TGTGCCAGCAGCCAAGTCGGACCGGGACAGGGGCCTTCTTGGGGAAACACCATATATTTT
CDR3: CASSQVGPGQGPSWGNTIYF

V: TRBV28
size: .
D: .
J: TRBJ2-1
DNA: TGTGCCAGCAGTTCCCTCCGGAGAGCGGACTACAATGAGCAGTTCTTC
CDR3: CASSSLRRADYNEQFF

V: TRBV19
size: .
D: TRBD1
J: TRBJ1-1
DNA: TGTGCCAGTAGTTCCCGGACAGGGGGCTTGGTGGACACTGAAGCTTTCTTT
CDR3: CASSSRTGGLVDTEAFF

V: TRBV6-2/TRBV6-3
size: .
D: TRBD1
J: TRBJ2-4
DNA: TGTGCCAGCAGCTCCCATACGACAGGGGTAGCCAAAAACATTCAGTACTTC
CDR3: CASSSHTTGVAKNIQYF

V: TRBV9
size: .
D: TRBD1
J: TRBJ1-2
DNA: TGTGCCAGCAGCCCCTTTTTAATGGGACAGGGGTCCTATGGCTACACCTTC
CDR3: CASSPFLMGQGSYGYTF

V: TRBV27
size: .
D: .
J: TRBJ2-1
DNA: TGTGCCAGCAGTTTGGCTCGACTGGATGAGCAGTTCTTC
CDR3: CASSLARLDEQFF

V: TRBV4-2
size: few
D: TRBD1
J: TRBJ2-7
DNA: TGTGCCAGCAGCCAGGGGACAGCGGATCCCTACGAGCAGTACTTC
CDR3: CASSQGTADPYEQYF

V: TRBV10-3
size: .
D: .
J: TRBJ2-3
DNA: TGTGCCATCAGGAACCGGGGTCCAGATACGCAGTATTTT
CDR3: CAIRNRGPDTQYF

V: TRBV4-1
size: .
D: .
J: TRBJ2-5
DNA: TGCGCCAGCAGCCGGGGGCCAGAAAAAGAGACCCAGTACTTC
CDR3: CASSRGPEKETQYF

V: TRBV19
size: .
D: .
J: TRBJ1-6
DNA: TGTGCCAGTAGTACTTACTTGCAGGGTAATTCACCCCTCCACTTT
CDR3: CASSTYLQGNSPLHF

V: TRBV25-1
size: .
D: .
J: TRBJ1-5
DNA: TGTGCCAGCAGTGAATCCTATCAGCCCCAGCATTTT
CDR3: CASSESYQPQHF

V: TRBV5-1
size: .
D: TRBD2
J: TRBJ2-1
DNA: TGCGCCAGCAGCCCGGCCACTAGCGGCGGCCGGGGTGAGCAGTTCTTC
CDR3: CASSPATSGGRGEQFF

V: TRBV29-1
size: few
D: .
J: TRBJ1-2
DNA: TGCAGCGTTGGTGAGGGACCTCAAGCGGGTAGGGCTCGGTATGGCTACACCTTC
CDR3: CSVGEGPQAGRARYGYTF

V: TRBV6-4
size: .
D: .
J: TRBJ1-1
DNA: TGTGCCAGCAGTGAGTTTCCGGGACACCCGAACACTGAAGCTTTCTTT
CDR3: CASSEFPGHPNTEAFF

V: TRBV3-1/TRBV3-2
size: few
D: TRBD2
J: TRBJ2-7
DNA: TGTGCCAGCAGCCCCTCGAGCGGGGTCTACGAGCAGTACTTC
CDR3: CASSPSSGVYEQYF

V: TRBV7-9
size: few
D: .
J: TRBJ2-3
DNA: TGTGCCAGCAGCTTAAACCGAGGTGATACGCAGTATTTT
CDR3: CASSLNRGDTQYF

V: TRBV27
size: .
D: TRBD1
J: TRBJ1-2
DNA: TGTGCCAGCAGTTTGACAGGGGAAGAGGACTATGGCTACACCTTC
CDR3: CASSLTGEEDYGYTF

V: TRBV2
size: .
D: TRBD1
J: TRBJ1-2
DNA: TGTGCCAGCAAGGAGGGACAGGGGTTCTATGGCTACACCTTC
CDR3: CASKEGQGFYGYTF

V: TRBV28
size: .
D: .
J: TRBJ1-2
DNA: TGTGCCAGCAGTCCCAGGGTAGATGGCTACACCTTC
CDR3: CASSPRVDGYTF

V: TRBV7-9
size: .
D: TRBD1
J: TRBJ1-2
DNA: TGTGCCAGCAGCCCGCCCGGGACAGGGGACAACTATGGCTACACCTTC
CDR3: CASSPPGTGDNYGYTF

V: TRBV7-9
size: .
D: .
J: TRBJ2-4
DNA: TGTGCCAGCAGCCGAGGGGGGGCAGAGAACATTCAGTACTTC
CDR3: CASSRGGAENIQYF

V: TRBV10-3
size: .
D: TRBD1
J: TRBJ1-3
DNA: TGTGCCATCAGCCGACAGGGGGGCTCTGGAAACACCATATATTTT
CDR3: CAISRQGGSGNTIYF

V: TRBV7-3
size: once
D: TRBD2
J: TRBJ2-3
DNA: TGTGCCAGCAGCTTAAAGCCGTTGCTAGCGGAAACCCGCACAGATACGCAGTATTTT
CDR3: CASSLKPLLAETRTDTQYF

V: TRBV6-5
size: few
D: TRBD2
J: TRBJ2-1
DNA: TGTGCCAGCAGTTACTCAAAGCGGGGGGTCTACAATGAGCAGTTCTTC
CDR3: CASSYSKRGVYNEQFF

V: TRBV6-5
size: .
D: .
J: TRBJ2-3
DNA: TGTGCCAGCAGTTATCAGCGTGGGACAGATACGCAGTATTTT
CDR3: CASSYQRGTDTQYF

V: TRBV5-1
size: .
D: .
J: TRBJ2-1
DNA: TGCGCCAGCAGCCCCGGTGAGACTAGACTCCATGAGCAGTTCTTC
CDR3: CASSPGETRLHEQFF

V: TRBV9
size: .
D: .
J: TRBJ1-1
DNA: TGTGCCAGCAGCCCCGGTACGGTGGCTGAAGCTTTCTTT
CDR3: CASSPGTVAEAFF

V: TRBV30
size: .
D: .
J: TRBJ2-7
DNA: TGTGCCTGGAGTCCCCGACAGTACGAGCAGTACTTC
CDR3: CAWSPRQYEQYF

V: TRBV28
size: .
D: TRBD1
J: TRBJ1-1
DNA: TGTGCCAGCAGACTACAGGGGGCGCAAGCTTTCTTT
CDR3: CASRLQGAQAFF

V: TRBV7-2
size: .
D: .
J: TRBJ2-3
DNA: TGTGCCAGCAGCTTAGCGTCAACGACTAGTAAGCATACGCAGTATTTT
CDR3: CASSLASTTSKHTQYF

V: TRBV7-6
size: .
D: TRBD1
J: TRBJ1-2
DNA: TGTGCCAGCAGCTCCGGACAGGTCTATGGCTACACCTTC
CDR3: CASSSGQVYGYTF

V: TRBV5-8
size: .
D: TRBD1
J: TRBJ1-5
DNA: TGTGCCAGCAGCTCGCCGGGACAGGGGTGGTATAGCAATCAGCCCCAGCATTTT
CDR3: CASSSPGQGWYSNQPQHF

V: TRBV18
size: .
D: TRBD1
J: TRBJ1-1
DNA: TGTGCCAGCTCAAACCGACAGGGGAAGGACACTGAAGCTTTCTTT
CDR3: CASSNRQGKDTEAFF

V: TRBV6-2/TRBV6-3
size: .
D: TRBD2
J: TRBJ2-5
DNA: TGTGCCAGCAGCCCCGGGACTAGCGGGGGGGCTGGGACCCAGTACTTC
CDR3: CASSPGTSGGAGTQYF

V: TRBV5-1
size: .
D: .
J: TRBJ1-2
DNA: TGCGCCAGCAGCTTAGCACTACGAACCCTCTCCATTAACTATGGCTACACCTTC
CDR3: CASSLALRTLSINYGYTF

V: TRBV29-1
size: .
D: TRBD1
J: TRBJ2-7
DNA: TGCAGCGTAAGCTGGACAGGCAACTCCTACGAGCAGTACTTC
CDR3: CSVSWTGNSYEQYF

V: TRBV4-1
size: .
D: TRBD1
J: TRBJ1-2
DNA: TGCGCCAGCAGCCAAGATGAAGGACAGGGCTTTGGCTACACCTTC
CDR3: CASSQDEGQGFGYTF

V: TRBV28
size: .
D: TRBD1
J: TRBJ2-7
DNA: TGTGCCAGCAGTTCAATTATGGGACAGACCTACGAGCAGTACTTC
CDR3: CASSSIMGQTYEQYF

V: TRBV27
size: .
D: .
J: TRBJ1-1
DNA: TGTGCCAGCAGTTTATTAGCGGGATTCTCTTTGGACACTGAAGCTTTCTTT
CDR3: CASSLLAGFSLDTEAFF

V: TRBV27
size: .
D: .
J: TRBJ1-2
DNA: TGTGCCAGCAGTTTAAGCCCAGGTGACTATGGCTACACCTTC
CDR3: CASSLSPGDYGYTF

V: TRBV3-1/TRBV3-2
size: .
D: TRBD1
J: TRBJ1-3
DNA: TGTGCCAGCAGCCAAGAACAGGGGGGAGATTCTGGAAACACCATATATTTT
CDR3: CASSQEQGGDSGNTIYF

V: TRBV5-1
size: .
D: .
J: TRBJ2-7
DNA: TGCGCCAGCAGGCTGCTCGCAGGGGACGAGCAGTACTTC
CDR3: CASRLLAGDEQYF

V: TRBV3-1/TRBV3-2
size: .
D: .
J: TRBJ1-1
DNA: TGTGCCAGCAGCCAAGTGGGGCAAGGGGCGTGGAACACTGAAGCTTTCTTT
CDR3: CASSQVGQGAWNTEAFF

V: TRBV10-3
size: once
D: TRBD2
J: TRBJ2-3
DNA: TGTGCCACCTCAGTGGGGGGGAGCACAGATACGCAGTATTTT
CDR3: CATSVGGSTDTQYF

V: TRBV19
size: .
D: .
J: TRBJ2-1
DNA: TGTGCCAGTACCCGGGACTTAGCGAATGAGCAGTTCTTC
CDR3: CASTRDLANEQFF